This T cell receptor (beta chain) was recovered during a study of blood T cell repertoires in COVID-19. CDR3 length: 14 residues. Trimming removed 1 base at V and 8 bases at J, with 14 bases between. Germline CDR1 is SGHDN and CDR2 is FVKESK. This table comes from immunoSEQ multiplex PCR, and its TCRdb copy is limited to in-frame clones, with some not included. The sample lists around 220,000 clones, 65% to 85% occurring once. This rearrangement joins TRBV14 to TRBJ1-2; D is unclear. The sample was peripheral blood. This TCR derives from an elderly woman with acute or convalescent COVID-19. CDR3 nucleotides: TGTGCCAGCAGCCAAGCCCGTGACATGGGCGGCTACACCTTC. Translation gives CASSQARDMGGYTF.